This TCR beta chain was identified during a study of T cells after yellow fever vaccination. This clonotype was seen repeatedly, ten times or more. The antigen is unknown. The germline gives CDR1 GTSNPN, CDR2 SVGIG (reference sequence). CDR3 length: 12 amino acids. Trimming shortened V by 0 bases and J by 5 bases, and 7 bases separated the two germline ends. Researchers made TCR cDNA using 5'RACE template switching, and this step added a universal primer site and UMIs. TCRdb called the 5' RACE reads again in MiXCR, with one record for every CDR3 protein. The sample lists about 400,000 distinct CDR3 sequences, about 6% occurring once. Whole-study results and caveats: Contaminating bulk clonotypes could be abundant in FACS-sorted repertoires. In post-booster samples, most primary-vaccination clones reappeared (about 96% CD4, approximately 91% CD8).

The input for sequencing was PBMCs, taken 5 days after the yellow fever booster vaccination. This clonotype was obtained from a young man who received the YFV17D yellow fever vaccine. This chain joins TRBV30 and TRBJ2-5; D call uncertain. The CDR3 region has the DNA TGTGCCTGGAGTGTAGGCTGGGAGACCCAGTACTTC. Residues: CAWSVGWETQYF.